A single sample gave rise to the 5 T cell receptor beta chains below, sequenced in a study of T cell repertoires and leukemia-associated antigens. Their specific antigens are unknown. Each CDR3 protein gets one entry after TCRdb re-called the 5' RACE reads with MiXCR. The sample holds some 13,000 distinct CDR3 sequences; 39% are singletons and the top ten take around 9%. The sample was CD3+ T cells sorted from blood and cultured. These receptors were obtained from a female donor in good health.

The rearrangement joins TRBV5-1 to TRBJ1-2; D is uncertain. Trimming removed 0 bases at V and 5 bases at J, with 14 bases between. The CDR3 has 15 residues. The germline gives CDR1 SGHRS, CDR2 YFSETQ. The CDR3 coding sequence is TGCGCCAGCAGCTTGGAAGAGGCAGCTCCATATGGCTACACCTTC. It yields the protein CASSLEEAAPYGYTF.

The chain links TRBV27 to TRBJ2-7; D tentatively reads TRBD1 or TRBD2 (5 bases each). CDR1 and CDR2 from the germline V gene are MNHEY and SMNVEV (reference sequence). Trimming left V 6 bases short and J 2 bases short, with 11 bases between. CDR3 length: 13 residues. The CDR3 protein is CASRTGTAYEQYF. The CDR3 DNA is TGTGCCAGCAGGACCGGGACGGCCTACGAGCAGTACTTC.

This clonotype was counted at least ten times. In DNA form, the CDR3 reads TGTGCCAGCAGCTTAGACTCATGGGCGACCGGGGAGCTGTTTTTT. Translation: CASSLDSWATGELFF. This chain connects TRBV7-6 to TRBJ2-2; no clear D. The germline CDR1 and CDR2 sequences are SGHVS and FNYEAQ. The CDR3 sequence is 15 residues long. The V and J ends lost 1 base and 5 bases respectively, with 11 bases between them. The whole variable domain, filled in from reference TRBV7-6 and TRBJ2-2, reads GAGVSQSPRYKVTKRGQDVALRCDPISGHVSLYWYRQALGQGPEFLTYFNYEAQQDKSGLPNDRFSAERPEGSISTLTIQRTEQRDSAMYRCASSLDSWATGELFFGEGSRLTVL.

CDR3 sequence: CARSLRTGAYEQYF. As DNA, the CDR3 is TGTGCCAGAAGTCTTCGGACCGGGGCCTACGAGCAGTACTTC. The V call is TRBV6-2 or TRBV6-3, the J call TRBJ2-7; D might be TRBD2 (5 bases). This CDR3 comprises 14 residues. Germline loops: CDR1 MNHEY, CDR2 SVGEGT. The V gene lost 9 bases and the J gene lost 2 bases, with 17 bases spanning the gap.

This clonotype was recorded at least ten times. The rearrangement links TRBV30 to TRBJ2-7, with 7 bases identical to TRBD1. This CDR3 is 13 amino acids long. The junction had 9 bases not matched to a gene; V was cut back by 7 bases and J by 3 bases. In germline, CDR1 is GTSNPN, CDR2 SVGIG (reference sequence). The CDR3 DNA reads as TGTGCCTTTGGACAGGCACCTTACTACGAGCAGTACTTC. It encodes CAFGQAPYYEQYF.